Presented here are 8 T cell receptor beta chains from one specimen sequenced in a study of beta chain features in type 1 diabetes. Expressed TCRB transcripts were sequenced because the isolated RNA had all been reverse transcribed beforehand. The data were produced by immunoSEQ multiplex PCR, yet TCRdb's version contains in-frame clones alone and is incomplete. The sample lists about 150,000 clones; under 9.5% were seen once. Specimen: central memory CD4+ T cells from blood. The receptor source for this set is a man aged 18-30 years in good health.

This clone was detected a few times. V usage is TRBV2 and J usage is TRBJ1-2; unclear D gene. V lost 3 bases and J lost 4, with 12 bases in between. CDR1 SNHLY and CDR2 FYNNEI come from the germline V gene. The CDR3 is 14 residues long. This CDR3 reads CASSEVRLGYGYTF. CDR3 bases: TGTGCCAGCAGTGAGGTCCGACTGGGCTATGGCTACACCTTC.

This clone was found many times. The chain uses TRBV5-1 and TRBJ2-5, with D maybe TRBD1 (5 bases). Germline V gene data show CDR1 as SGHRS and CDR2 as YFSETQ. Trimming pared 3 bases from V and 2 bases from J, leaving 14 bases between. The CDR3 has 15 residues. CDR3 nucleotides: TGCGCCAGCAGCTCTTCGGTGGCAGGGCAAGAGACCCAGTACTTC. Amino acid sequence: CASSSSVAGQETQYF.

In this sample, this clone turned up a few times. CDR3 in DNA: TGTGCCAGCAGCTTAAAGGCGGGGGTGGAGGGCAATCAGCCCCAGCATTTT. Protein: CASSLKAGVEGNQPQHF. J is TRBJ1-5 and V is TRBV7-2, with D maybe TRBD1 (5 bases). Between the trimmed V and J ends, which lost 2 bases and 2 bases, there was a span of 16 bases. This CDR3 region has 17 residues. Germline V gene sequence: CDR1 SGHTA, CDR2 FQGNSA.

This clone was observed a handful of times. This chain links TRBV5-1 with TRBJ1-2, with 9 nucleotides matching TRBD1. Per germline, CDR1 SGHRS and CDR2 YFSETQ. The CDR3 is 16 amino acids. V gave up 4 bases and J gave up 4 bases; unmatched junction bases: 11. The CDR3 reads CASSLTPGQGGYGYTF. As DNA, the CDR3 is TGCGCCAGCAGCCTAACGCCGGGACAGGGTGGCTATGGCTACACCTTC.

In its sample, this clone was seen a few times. The CDR3: CASSLVERGTQYF. The CDR3 DNA reads TGTGCCAGCAGCCTGGTAGAGCGGGGGACCCAGTACTTC. V and J are TRBV7-6 and TRBJ2-5, with 7 bases aligning to TRBD2. The CDR3 covers 13 residues. The V and J ends lost 5 bases and 7 bases, in that order; junction bases with no gene match: 7. Germline values: CDR1 SGHVS, CDR2 FNYEAQ. Using reference TRBV7-6 and TRBJ2-5 for the parts outside the CDR3, the full variable domain is GAGVSQSPRYKVTKRGQDVALRCDPISGHVSLYWYRQALGQGPEFLTYFNYEAQQDKSGLPNDRFSAERPEGSISTLTIQRTEQRDSAMYRCASSLVERGTQYFGPGTRLLVL.

This clone turned up a few times. The chain uses TRBV27 and TRBJ1-5; unclear D gene. The germline CDR1 and CDR2 sequences are MNHEY and SMNVEV (reference sequence). This CDR3 spans 16 amino acids. Trimming left V 5 bases short and J 0 bases short, with 14 bases between. DNA of the CDR3: TGTGCCAGCAGTCCGCTGAGAACCCTTAGCAATCAGCCCCAGCATTTT. Its translation: CASSPLRTLSNQPQHF.

V is TRBV28 and J is TRBJ2-1; D may be TRBD1 (5 bases). V dropped 6 bases and J dropped 1 base, with 13 bases sitting between them. This CDR3 has 15 amino acids. CDR1 is MDHEN and CDR2 is SYDVKM in the germline V gene. The DNA of the CDR3 is TGTGCCAGCAGGAACAGGAAAATATCCTACAATGAGCAGTTCTTC. Translation: CASRNRKISYNEQFF.

The sample holds a few counts of this clone. J is TRBJ2-7 and V is TRBV28; 9 nucleotides match TRBD1. This CDR3 is built from 15 residues. The germline CDR1 and CDR2 sequences are MDHEN and SYDVKM. Trimming cost V 5 bases and J 3 bases; bases outside gene matches: 8. The CDR3 DNA reads as TGTGCCAGCAGTACCCTAGGACAGGGGCTCTACGAGCAGTACTTC. Encoded protein: CASSTLGQGLYEQYF.